Below are 12 T cell receptor beta chains sequenced from a single sample in a study of blood T cells in healthy people across ages. With a J-beta primer mix and a sample-barcoded 5' primer, a second PCR ran about 7 to 12 cycles. MiXCR, run by TCRdb on the 5' RACE reads, gives a single entry per CDR3 protein. The table lists fewer than 900,000 distinct CDR3 sequences, around 48% of them singletons, with 25% to 35% in the top ten. Material: blood. The receptors derive from a woman aged 60-75 years in good health.

The CDR3 DNA is TGCAGTGCTAGGGGGGCCGGACAGCTTAATCAGCCCCAGCATTTT. This encodes CSARGAGQLNQPQHF. The V gene is TRBV20-1, the J gene TRBJ1-5; TRBD1 might be the D (6 bases). Germline loops: CDR1 DFQATT, CDR2 SNEGSKA (reference sequence). V was trimmed by 3 bases and J by 4 bases, leaving 16 bases between them. The CDR3 is 15 amino acids.

The J gene is TRBJ1-4, the V gene TRBV29-1; TRBD1 might be the D (5 bases). In germline, CDR1 is SQVTM, CDR2 ANQGSEA. V was pared by 4 bases and J by 3 bases, with 12 bases between. The CDR3 runs to 14 residues. The DNA for the CDR3 is TGCAGCGTTGGGGGGGGAGCCCCTAATGAAAAACTGTTTTTT. Translation gives CSVGGGAPNEKLFF.

This clonotype showed up just a few times. The chain couples TRBV9 to TRBJ2-1; 7 bases agree with TRBD2. After removal of 0 bases from V and 4 bases from J, the junction contained 10 bases not matched to a gene. The CDR3 consists of 17 residues. Germline V CDR1 and CDR2: SGDLS, YYNGEE. CDR3 sequence reads: CASSVGGLVGLYNEQFF. The CDR3 region has the DNA TGTGCCAGCAGCGTAGGCGGACTAGTAGGTTTATACAATGAGCAGTTCTTC. Full variable domain (rest looked up from reference TRBV9 and TRBJ2-1): DSGVTQTPKHLITATGQRVTLRCSPRSGDLSVYWYQQSLDQGLQFLIQYYNGEERAKGNILERFSAQQFPDLHSELNLSSLELGDSALYFCASSVGGLVGLYNEQFFGPGTRLTVL.

The CDR3 loop reads CASSILTPTYEQYF. Here the CDR3 DNA reads TGTGCCAGCAGTATTCTGACACCAACGTACGAGCAGTACTTC. V gene TRBV27 combines with J gene TRBJ2-4; unclear D gene. The J call could be wrong; TRBJ2-7 is a better fit for the DNA end. The CDR3 length is 14 residues. Germline CDR1 and CDR2: MNHEY and SMNVEV (reference sequence).

This chain links TRBV7-9 with TRBJ2-7; D not certain. V was cut by 5 bases and J by 5 bases, with 13 bases left in between. Per the germline V gene, CDR1 is SEHNR and CDR2 is FQNEAQ (reference sequence). This CDR3 is 13 amino acids long. The CDR3 DNA follows: TGTGCCAGCAGCCAATCTAGTGGGCACGAGCAGTACTTC. Protein sequence: CASSQSSGHEQYF.

This clonotype was recorded a few times. V gene TRBV10-3 combines with J gene TRBJ2-4; possible D gene TRBD1, 5 bases. The end of the DNA aligns better with TRBJ2-7, so the J call may be wrong. Per germline, CDR1 ENHRY and CDR2 SYGVKD. The CDR3 extends over 12 amino acids. This chain's CDR3 is CAISERGYEQYF. The CDR3 coding sequence is TGTGCCATCAGTGAGAGGGGCTACGAGCAGTACTTC.

The rearrangement links TRBV15 to TRBJ2-1; 10 bases map to TRBD1. The V gene's germline CDR1 is LNHNV and CDR2 YYDKDF (reference sequence). CDR3 length: 15 amino acids. Trimming cost V 4 bases and J 3 bases; bases outside gene matches: 3. CDR3 DNA: TGTGCCACCAGCATTGACAGGGGGCTCTACAATGAGCAGTTCTTC. Amino acids: CATSIDRGLYNEQFF.

This clonotype was seen a handful of times. The chain couples TRBV4-3 to TRBJ2-2; D perhaps matches TRBD2 (5 bases). V was cut by 1 base and J by 7 bases, with 10 bases left in between. The germline gives CDR1 LGHNA, CDR2 YSLEER. This CDR3 region has 14 residues. The CDR3 region is CASSQGLPRGELFF. For the CDR3, the DNA is TGCGCCAGCAGCCAAGGACTACCCCGCGGGGAGCTGTTTTTT.

This clonotype was seen a few times. This chain connects TRBV29-1 to TRBJ2-1; 11 positions match TRBD1. CDR3 length: 14 amino acids. V shed 6 bases and J 3 bases; nucleotides not matched to a gene: 4. In germline, CDR1 is SQVTM, CDR2 ANQGSEA. DNA of the CDR3: TGCAGCGTCACGGGACAGGGGGTCTACAATGAGCAGTTCTTC. Translated, it gives CSVTGQGVYNEQFF.

The sample holds one count of this clonotype. The germline gene is not matched at one end of the junction; a read error may be the cause. The J gene is TRBJ2-7, the V gene TRBV18; TRBD2 aligns across 12 bases. TRBJ2-5 explains the end of the DNA better; the J call may be wrong. Germline assignment: CDR1 KGHSH and CDR2 LQKENI. The CDR3 runs to 15 residues. The DNA for the CDR3 is TGTGCCAGCCCACCACCGGGACTAGCGGGAGAGACCCAGTACTTC. As protein: CASPPPGLAGETQYF.

This clonotype was counted only a few times. This chain links TRBV4-3 with TRBJ2-4; D possibly matches TRBD1 or TRBD2 (7 bases each). The ends were cut back, 4 bases at V and 0 bases at J, with 13 bases in the middle. Germline V gives CDR1 LGHNA, CDR2 YSLEER. This CDR3 contains 16 residues. The chain's CDR3 is CASSPQGGGAKNIQYF. Here the CDR3 DNA reads TGCGCCAGCAGCCCGCAGGGGGGGGGAGCCAAAAACATTCAGTACTTC.

The CDR3 is CASSRGSPDTQYF. The CDR3 region has the DNA TGTGCCAGCAGCCGCGGGAGCCCAGATACGCAGTATTTT. The gene calls are TRBV11-3 and TRBJ2-3, with 7 nucleotides matching TRBD2. Germline loops: CDR1 SGHNT, CDR2 YENEEA. J was trimmed by 4 bases and V by 5 bases; bases with no gene match: 3. The CDR3 has 13 residues.